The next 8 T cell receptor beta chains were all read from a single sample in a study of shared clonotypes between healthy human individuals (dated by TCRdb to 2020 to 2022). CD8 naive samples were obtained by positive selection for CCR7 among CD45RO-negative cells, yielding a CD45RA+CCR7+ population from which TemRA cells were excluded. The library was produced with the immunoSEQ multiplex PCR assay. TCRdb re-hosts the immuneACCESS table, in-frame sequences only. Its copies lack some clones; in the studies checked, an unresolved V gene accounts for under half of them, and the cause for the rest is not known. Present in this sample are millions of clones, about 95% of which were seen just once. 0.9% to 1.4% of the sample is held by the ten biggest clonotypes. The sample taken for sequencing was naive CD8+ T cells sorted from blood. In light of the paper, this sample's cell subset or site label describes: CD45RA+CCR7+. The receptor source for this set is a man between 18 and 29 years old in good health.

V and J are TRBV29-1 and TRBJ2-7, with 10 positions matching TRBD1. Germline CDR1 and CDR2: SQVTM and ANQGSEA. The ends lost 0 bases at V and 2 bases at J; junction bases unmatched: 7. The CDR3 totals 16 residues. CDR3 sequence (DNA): TGCAGCGTTGAAGATTTCGGACAGGGGGAAACCTACGAGCAGTACTTC. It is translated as CSVEDFGQGETYEQYF.

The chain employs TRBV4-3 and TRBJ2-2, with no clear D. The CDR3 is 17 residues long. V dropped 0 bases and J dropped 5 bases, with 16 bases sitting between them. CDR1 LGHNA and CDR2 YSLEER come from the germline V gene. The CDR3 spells CASSQDPGRLGTGELFF. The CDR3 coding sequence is TGCGCCAGCAGCCAAGATCCGGGCAGGTTGGGGACCGGGGAGCTGTTTTTT.

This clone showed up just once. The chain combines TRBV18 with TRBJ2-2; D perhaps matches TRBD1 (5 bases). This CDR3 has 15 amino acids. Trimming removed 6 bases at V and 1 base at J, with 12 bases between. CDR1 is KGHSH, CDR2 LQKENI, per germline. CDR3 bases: TGTGCCAGCTCCACTCAGCAGGGGAACACCGGGGAGCTGTTTTTT. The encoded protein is CASSTQQGNTGELFF. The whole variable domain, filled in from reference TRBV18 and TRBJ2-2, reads NAGVMQNPRHLVRRRGQEARLRCSPMKGHSHVYWYRQLPEEGLKFMVYLQKENIIDESGMPKERFSAEFPKEGPSILRIQQVVRGDSAAYFCASSTQQGNTGELFFGEGSRLTVL.

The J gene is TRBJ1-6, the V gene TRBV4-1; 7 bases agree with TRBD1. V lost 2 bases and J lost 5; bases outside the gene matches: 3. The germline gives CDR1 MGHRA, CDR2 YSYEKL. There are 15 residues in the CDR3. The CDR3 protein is CASSQQGQDNSPLHF. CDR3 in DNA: TGCGCCAGCAGCCAACAAGGACAGGATAATTCACCCCTCCACTTT.

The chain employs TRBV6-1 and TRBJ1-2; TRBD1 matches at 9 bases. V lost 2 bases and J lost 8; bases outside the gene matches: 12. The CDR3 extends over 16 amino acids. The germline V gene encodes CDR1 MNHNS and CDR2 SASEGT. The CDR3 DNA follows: TGTGCCAGCAGTGAATACCCCGTGACAGGGGGATCAGGCTACACCTTC. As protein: CASSEYPVTGGSGYTF.

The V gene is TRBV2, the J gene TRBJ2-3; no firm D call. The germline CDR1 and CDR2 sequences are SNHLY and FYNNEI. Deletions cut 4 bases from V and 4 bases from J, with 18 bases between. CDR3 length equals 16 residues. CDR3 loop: CASSATTQLLSDTQYF. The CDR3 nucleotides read TGTGCCAGCAGTGCCACGACACAGCTGTTATCAGATACGCAGTATTTT. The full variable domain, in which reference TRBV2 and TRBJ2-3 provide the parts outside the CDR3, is EPEVTQTPSHQVTQMGQEVILRCVPISNHLYFYWYRQILGQKVEFLVSFYNNEISEKSEIFDDQFSVERPDGSNFTLKIRSTKLEDSAMYFCASSATTQLLSDTQYFGPGTRLTVL.

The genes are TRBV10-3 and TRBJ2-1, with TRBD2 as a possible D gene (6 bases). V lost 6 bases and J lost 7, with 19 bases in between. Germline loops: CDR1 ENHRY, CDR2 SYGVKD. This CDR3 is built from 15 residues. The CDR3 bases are TGTGCCATCAGCCCGGGGGAAGAGGTGAGGAATGAGCAGTTCTTC. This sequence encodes CAISPGEEVRNEQFF.

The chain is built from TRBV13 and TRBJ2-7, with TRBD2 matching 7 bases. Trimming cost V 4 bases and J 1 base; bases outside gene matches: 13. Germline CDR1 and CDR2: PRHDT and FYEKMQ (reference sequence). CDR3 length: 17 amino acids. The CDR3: CASSSQFGGGPSYEQYF. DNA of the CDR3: TGTGCCAGCAGCTCCCAGTTTGGGGGAGGGCCTTCCTACGAGCAGTACTTC. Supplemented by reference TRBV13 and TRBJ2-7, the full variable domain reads AAGVIQSPRHLIKEKRETATLKCYPIPRHDTVYWYQQGPGQDPQFLISFYEKMQSDKGSIPDRFSAQQFSDYHSELNMSSLELGDSALYFCASSSQFGGGPSYEQYFGPGTRLTVT.